These T cell receptor beta chains were read from a single sample in a study of PD-1 blockade in classical Hodgkin lymphoma. The data were produced by immunoSEQ multiplex PCR, yet TCRdb's version contains in-frame clones alone and is incomplete. The sample comprises about 61,000 clones, over 75% of which are singletons, and 15% rests with the top ten. The source material was peripheral blood mononuclear cells (PBMCs), sampled at baseline. These TCRs come from a human donor with classical Hodgkin lymphoma. Each CDR3 is given with its conserved first and last residue.

j_call | v_call | cdr3_aa
TRBJ2-3 | TRBV6-6 | CAISGGADTQYF
TRBJ1-6 | TRBV19 | CASRGGGSYNSPLHF
TRBJ2-3 | TRBV10-3 | CAITSAFTDTQYF
TRBJ1-5 | TRBV16 | CASSQPGNQPQHF
TRBJ1-2 | TRBV10-3 | CAISELRGERYGYTF
TRBJ2-5 | TRBV18 | CASSPSWDSYRGTQETQYF
TRBJ2-7 | TRBV27 | CASSLGAQSYEQYF
TRBJ1-1 | TRBV7-3 | CASSLGGDTEAFF
TRBJ1-5 | TRBV29-1 | CSVQPGQGPNQPQHF
TRBJ2-7 | TRBV11-2 | CASSLTRAQPYEQYF
TRBJ1-5 | TRBV2 | CASRSGRQGVDQPQHF
TRBJ1-3 | TRBV5-1 | CASSTGQANTIYF
TRBJ2-2 | TRBV9 | CASSLHAAGGSTGELFF
TRBJ2-3 | TRBV30 | CAWEGGPSSTDTQYF
TRBJ2-1 | TRBV11-2 | CASSSESLFRGSYNEQFF
TRBJ1-2 | TRBV19 | CASSNPGISTFYGYTF
TRBJ1-5 | TRBV5-5 | CASSEDRGWEPQHF
TRBJ2-3 | TRBV27 | CASSPTSGGADTQYF
TRBJ2-1 | TRBV6-5 | CASSYVGGEQFF
TRBJ2-7 | TRBV4-1 | CASSQVGTKYELQYF
TRBJ2-4 | TRBV19 | CASSIGQILENIQYF
TRBJ1-2 | TRBV5-6 | CASSPGTGYGYTF